This T cell receptor (beta chain) is drawn from a study of somatic mutations in cytotoxic T cells in rheumatoid arthritis. General study points: Measured CD8+ T-cell clonality, a value compared between rheumatoid arthritis patients and age-matched healthy controls, did not differ significantly. Among patients with rheumatoid arthritis, but not healthy controls, CD8+ clonality increased with age. The authors did not know the antigen targets of the expanded CD8+ clones.

The repertoire was sequenced with immunoSEQ multiplex PCR; TCRdb's copy has only in-frame clones and lacks some. This sample yields around 6,500 clones, of which roughly 70% are seen a single time; about 42% belongs to the top ten. In the case of this clone: Its matching antigen is unknown.

The CD4+ and CD8+ fractions came from positive magnetic bead selection and were purity-checked by flow cytometry. The CDR3 loop spans 16 amino acids. Trimming took 4 bases from V and 0 from J, leaving 12 bases between them. Per germline, CDR1 SGHNT and CDR2 YENEEA. Sequencing was done on a sample of CD8+ T cells sorted from blood. The rearrangement joins TRBV11-3 to TRBJ2-2; weak D call: TRBD2 (7 bases). This clonotype was sampled from a middle-aged man in good health. CDR3 DNA: TGTGCCAGCAGCTCTAGGGGGGGGACGAACACCGGGGAGCTGTTTTTT. Its protein product is CASSSRGGTNTGELFF.